This TCR beta chain emerged from a study of T cells in Graves' hyperthyroidism and ophthalmopathy. The CDR3 consists of 16 residues. J was trimmed by 7 bases and V by 4 bases; bases with no gene match: 5. In germline, CDR1 is SGHKS, CDR2 YYEKEE (reference sequence). Study-wide findings and caveats: Blood held most thyroid clonotypes expanded above 0.001 frequency.

These patients, aged 18 to 65, had recently diagnosed hyperthyroidism lasting under 2 months. Comments on this clonotype: Its specificity is not known.

Researchers amplified the TCR beta CDR3 regions from RNA transcripts. Using the HTBI primer set, a first-round RT-PCR was run on the TCR CDR3. TCRdb fed the multiplex PCR reads into MiXCR, producing one record per CDR3 protein. The data contain hundreds of thousands of distinct CDR3 sequences, 38% of them seen just once; the ten biggest clones take up 8.9%. V gene TRBV5-5 combines with J gene TRBJ2-2; 15 bases are shared with TRBD2. Sequencing input: blood. The receptor was derived from a man aged 18 to 30 with Graves' hyperthyroidism. In nucleotides, the CDR3 is TGTGCCAGCAGCCGGACTAGCGGGAGGGCCTACGGGGAGCTGTTTTTT. Its protein product is CASSRTSGRAYGELFF.